The sequence of this T cell receptor beta chain was determined in a study of beta chain features in type 1 diabetes. Whole-study findings and limits: Naive, central memory and Treg TCRB repertoires seemed to resemble each other more closely in patients than they did in healthy donors.

The entirety of the isolated RNA underwent reverse transcription, so expressed TCRB transcripts were sequenced. The table came from immunoSEQ multiplex PCR; TCRdb's copy has only in-frame clones and leaves some out. The sample consists of almost 350,000 clones, roughly 8% of them appearing once. This clone was detected a few times. Its matching antigen is unknown. Germline CDR1 is SGHRS and CDR2 is YFSETQ. After removal of 4 bases from V and 2 bases from J, the junction contained 3 bases not matched to a gene. This CDR3 contains 13 residues. The rearrangement joins TRBV5-1 to TRBJ2-7; TRBD2 agrees at 7 bases. The receptor was isolated from a woman between 18 and 30 years old in good health. Material: central memory CD4+ T cells from blood. Here the CDR3 DNA reads TGCGCCAGCAGCCGAAGCGGGACCTACGAGCAGTACTTC. Its translation: CASSRSGTYEQYF.